The source of this TCR beta chain is a study of Ad26.COV2.S vaccination and SARS-CoV-2 variants. The overall study: Of the COV1001 trial arms, the Ad26.COV2.S arm included the donor. Once, or twice with 56 days between doses, Ad26.COV2.S was given intramuscularly.

About this clone: Its specificity is unknown.

The treatment: some 20 received Ad26.COV2.S at low or high dose, single or two shots; roughly five received placebo; per-sample allocation not given. Sampling occurred on day 63 after the first vaccine or placebo injection. Losses at the gene ends were 3 bases for V and 7 bases for J; bases not matched to a gene: 12. The CDR3 length is 16 residues. Germline CDR1 is SGHNT and CDR2 is YYREEE (reference sequence). TCRdb's table, derived via immunoSEQ multiplex PCR, lists solely in-frame clones and lacks some. The top ten hold under 2.5% of the sample, which has more than 300,000 clones, approximately 86% seen once. Findings and limits, study-wide: Non-spike TCR breadth did not differ much between vaccine and placebo recipients. Total responses of T cells may have been underestimated by the analyses of TCR breadth and depth.

This TCR was sampled from a person aged 18-65 years who received the Ad26.COV2.S COVID-19 vaccine or a placebo. The sequencing used peripheral blood, collected in a trial of Ad26.COV2.S vaccine versus placebo. J is TRBJ2-1 and V is TRBV5-4; 8 nucleotides agree with TRBD2. CDR3 nucleotide sequence: TGTGCCAGCAGCTGGGGTATCGGGGGGGCTGGTAATGAGCAGTTCTTC. Amino acid sequence: CASSWGIGGAGNEQFF. Looking up the rest from reference TRBV5-4 and TRBJ2-1 gives the full variable domain: ETGVTQSPTHLIKTRGQQVTLRCSSQSGHNTVSWYQQALGQGPQFIFQYYREEENGRGNFPPRFSGLQFPNYSSELNVNALELDDSALYLCASSWGIGGAGNEQFFGPGTRLTVL.